This TCR beta chain was captured in a study of T cells in Graves' hyperthyroidism and ophthalmopathy. Findings of the study overall: Patients with ophthalmopathy were separated from those with stable hyperthyroidism by a 13 V-J model. Most clonotypes that expanded in the thyroid above 0.001 also showed up in blood.

It was RNA transcripts that yielded the amplified TCR beta CDR3 regions. When the TCR CDR3 underwent first-round RT-PCR, the HTBI primer set was used. In TCRdb, the multiplex PCR reads were re-called with MiXCR into one record per CDR3 protein. The table has 600,000 or so distinct CDR3 sequences, roughly 15% seen once. This clonotype was observed at least ten times. Antigen specificity is unknown. The diagnostic basis comprised clinical symptoms, serum thyroxine and TRAb, thyroid ultrasound and orbital computed tomography. The CDR3 sequence is 15 residues long. CDR1 and CDR2 (germline): DFQATT, SNEGSKA (reference sequence). V gave up 5 bases and J gave up 0 bases, with 17 bases separating them.

Sequencing was done on a sample of blood. The J gene is TRBJ2-7, the V gene TRBV20-1; D unclear. This TCR came from a woman aged 45-65 years with Graves' ophthalmopathy. The DNA of the CDR3 is TGCAGTGCTTCACTCGGAAGGACCCACTCCTACGAGCAGTACTTC. This translates into CSASLGRTHSYEQYF.